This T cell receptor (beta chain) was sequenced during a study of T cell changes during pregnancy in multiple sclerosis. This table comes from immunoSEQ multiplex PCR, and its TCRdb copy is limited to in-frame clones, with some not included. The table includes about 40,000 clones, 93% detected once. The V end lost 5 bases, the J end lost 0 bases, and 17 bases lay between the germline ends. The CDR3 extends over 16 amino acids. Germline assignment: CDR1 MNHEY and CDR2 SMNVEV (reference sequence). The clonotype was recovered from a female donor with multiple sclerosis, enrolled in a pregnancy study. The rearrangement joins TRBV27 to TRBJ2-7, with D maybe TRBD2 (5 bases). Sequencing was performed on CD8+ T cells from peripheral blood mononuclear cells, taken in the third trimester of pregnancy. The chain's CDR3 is CASSPSSGATSYEQYF. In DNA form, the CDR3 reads TGTGCCAGCAGTCCCTCGAGCGGTGCCACCTCCTACGAGCAGTACTTC.